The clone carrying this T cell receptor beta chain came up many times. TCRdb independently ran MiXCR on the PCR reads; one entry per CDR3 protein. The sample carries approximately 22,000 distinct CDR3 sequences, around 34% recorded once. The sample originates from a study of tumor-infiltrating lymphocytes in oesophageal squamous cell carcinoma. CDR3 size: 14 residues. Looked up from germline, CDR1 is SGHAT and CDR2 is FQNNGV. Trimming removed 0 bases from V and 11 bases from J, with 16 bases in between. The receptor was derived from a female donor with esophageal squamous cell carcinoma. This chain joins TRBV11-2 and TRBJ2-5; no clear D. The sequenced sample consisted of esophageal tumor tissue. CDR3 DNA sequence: TGTGCCAGCAGCTTAGAACGAATTGGGAATGAGCAGTACTTC. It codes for CASSLERIGNEQYF. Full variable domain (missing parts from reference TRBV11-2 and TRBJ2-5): EAGVAQSPRYKIIEKRQSVAFWCNPISGHATLYWYQQILGQGPKLLIQFQNNGVVDDSQLPKDRFSAERLKGVDSTLKIQPAKLEDSAVYLCASSLERIGNEQYFGPGTRLLVL.